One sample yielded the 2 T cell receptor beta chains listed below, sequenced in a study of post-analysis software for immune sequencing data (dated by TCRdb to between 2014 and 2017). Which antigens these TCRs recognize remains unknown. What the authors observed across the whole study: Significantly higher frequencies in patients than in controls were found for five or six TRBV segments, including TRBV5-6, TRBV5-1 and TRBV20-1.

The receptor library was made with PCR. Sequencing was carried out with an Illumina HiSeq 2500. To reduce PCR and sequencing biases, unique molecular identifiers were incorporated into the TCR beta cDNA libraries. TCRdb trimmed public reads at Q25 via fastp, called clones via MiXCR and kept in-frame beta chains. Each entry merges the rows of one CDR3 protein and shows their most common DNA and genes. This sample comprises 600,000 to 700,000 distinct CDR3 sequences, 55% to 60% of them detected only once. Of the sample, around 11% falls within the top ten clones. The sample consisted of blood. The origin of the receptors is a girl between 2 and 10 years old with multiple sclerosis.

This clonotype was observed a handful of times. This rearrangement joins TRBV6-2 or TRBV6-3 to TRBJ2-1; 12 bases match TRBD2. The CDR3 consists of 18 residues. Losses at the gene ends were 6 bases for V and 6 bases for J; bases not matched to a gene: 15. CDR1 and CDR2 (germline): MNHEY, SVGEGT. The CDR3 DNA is TGTGCCAGCAGAGAACTTCCGTCTAGCGGGAGGGTTGTCAATGAGCAGTTCTTC. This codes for CASRELPSSGRVVNEQFF.

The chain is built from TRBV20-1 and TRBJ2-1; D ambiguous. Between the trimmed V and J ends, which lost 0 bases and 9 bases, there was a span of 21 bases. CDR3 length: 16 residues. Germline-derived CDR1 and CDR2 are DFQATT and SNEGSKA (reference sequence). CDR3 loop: CSARDPRTSNTGEQFF. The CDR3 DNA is TGCAGTGCTAGAGATCCCCGGACCTCGAACACTGGTGAGCAGTTCTTC.